This T cell receptor (beta chain) is drawn from a study of cytomegalovirus exposure and HLA in healthy donors. For the study at large: Prior work identified more than 90 million unique TCR beta sequences in 150 million to 200 million T cells. Notes on the study in general: Reports indicated that the classifier achieved high specificity and sensitivity in diagnosing cytomegalovirus status. With DRB1 most and HLA-C fewest, TCR association rates differed between HLA loci in a later analysis.

This CDR3 comprises 19 residues. The trim removed 1 base at V and 0 bases at J, leaving 13 bases unmatched. Both 60 Vbeta primers and 13 Jbeta primers went into the PCR. Clones were sequenced by immunoSEQ multiplex PCR, and TCRdb holds only the in-frame ones, with some missing. The sample consists of around 200,000 clones, around nine tenths of them appearing once. Of note for this clone: Its antigen remains unidentified.

When sampled, the donors appeared nominally healthy, though they likely had unrecorded immune exposures. This chain uses TRBV23-1 with TRBJ1-1; 8 bases are shared with TRBD1. TRBV23-1 falls under the ORF class, with uncertain function. The clonotype comes from a woman in her late teens or twenties in good health and CMV-seronegative. Sequencing was done on a sample of PBMCs. The CDR3 coding sequence is TGCGCCAGCAGTCAATGCCGGAGGACCAGGGGGCCCGTGAACACTGAAGCTTTCTTT. Translation: CASSQCRRTRGPVNTEAFF.